Below, 4 T cell receptor beta chains from the same sample are listed, as sequenced in a study of T cells in Graves' hyperthyroidism and ophthalmopathy. It was RNA transcripts that yielded the amplified TCR beta CDR3 regions. When the TCR CDR3 underwent first-round RT-PCR, the HTBI primer set was used. TCRdb reanalysed the multiplex PCR reads using MiXCR and keeps one entry per CDR3 protein. The sample shows roughly 500,000 distinct CDR3 sequences, 40% to 50% of them seen only once. Sample: peripheral blood or thyroid tissue (not recorded which). Receptors originate from an adult woman with Graves' disease, either hyperthyroidism or ophthalmopathy (not recorded which).

This clonotype was counted only a few times. Here the CDR3 omits its conserved ending phenylalanine or tryptophan, so a read error is the likely source. No DNA is shown, since the ends of the CDR3 on it are uncertain; the CDR3 is the one TCRdb lists. V and J are TRBV11-2 and TRBJ2-5; the DNA was not compared with TRBD2, the D call given in the table. The germline CDR1 and CDR2 sequences are SGHAT and FQNNGV. 12 amino acids form the CDR3, both terminal residues included. The CDR3 reads CASSLGAGSLYT.

J is TRBJ1-5 and V is TRBV6-6; TRBD1 might be the D (5 bases). V lost 8 bases and J 14 bases, leaving 19 bases between the germline ends. The CDR3 contains 12 residues. Germline CDR1 reads MNHNY; CDR2 reads SVGAGI (reference sequence). Written as DNA, the CDR3 is TGTGCCAGCGGCCTAACGGGGACCTACGAGCATTTT. Residues: CASGLTGTYEHF.

This chain connects TRBV7-9 to TRBJ2-2; D is uncertain. The CDR3 loop spans 15 amino acids. V was trimmed by 5 bases and J by 3 bases, leaving 13 bases between them. CDR1 is SEHNR, CDR2 FQNEAQ, per germline (reference sequence). In nucleotides, the CDR3 is TGTGCCAGCAGCCCTCGGCGTTTCTACACCGGGGAGCTGTTTTTT. Translating gives CASSPRRFYTGELFF.

This clonotype was recorded once. A junction end diverges from the germline sequence, so it may reflect a read error. This chain links TRBV11-1 with TRBJ2-5; 7 bases map to TRBD1. The CDR3 contains 15 residues. Germline-derived CDR1 and CDR2 are SGHAT and FQDESV (reference sequence). CDR3 loop: CASSLTGTAQEAQYF. CDR3 nucleotides: TGTGCCAGCAGCCTAACCGGGACAGCCCAAGAGGCCCAGTACTTC. Using reference TRBV11-1 and TRBJ2-5 for the parts outside the CDR3, the full variable domain is EAEVAQSPRYKITEKSQAVAFWCDPISGHATLYWYRQILGQGPELLVQFQDESVVDDSQLPKDRFSAERLKGVDSTLKIQPAELGDSAMYLCASSLTGTAQEAQYFGPGTRLLVL.